The present TCR beta chain was sequenced within a study of shared clonotypes between healthy human individuals. Study-wide results and limits: Larger richness was generally estimated for naive than memory subsets. Non-shared clonotypes were found to have lower generation probabilities than the clonotypes that were shared by all four of the sorted-subset donors.

With regard to this clone: What it binds is not known.

Several immunoSEQ 96-well plates shared each subset's DNA, each plate a replicate. Each sorted subset replicate got 200 ng genomic DNA, 25,000 to 30,000 genomes. Clones were read by immunoSEQ multiplex PCR, and TCRdb kept only the in-frame ones, dropping some. The table records hundreds of thousands of clones, 95% to 96% of them present only once. In germline, CDR1 is MNHEY, CDR2 SMNVEV (reference sequence). J gave up 7 bases and V 8 bases, and 5 bases lay outside the gene matches. This CDR3 has 14 residues. Naive CD8 cells were CD45RO-negative, positively selected for CCR7, excluding terminally differentiated effector memory CD45RA+ cells.

This clonotype was sampled from a woman aged 25 to 39 in good health. Sequences were obtained from naive CD8+ T cells sorted from blood. The chain combines TRBV27 with TRBJ2-2, with TRBD2 matching over 12 bases. Here the CDR3 reads CASSTSGRFGELFF. DNA of the CDR3: TGTGCCAGCTCAACTAGCGGGAGGTTCGGGGAGCTGTTTTTT.